One and the same sample provided the 10 T cell receptor beta chains below, sequenced in a study of blood T cell repertoires in COVID-19 (dated by TCRdb to 2020 to 2022). Library creation used the immunoSEQ multiplex PCR assay. What TCRdb holds here is the immuneACCESS table cut down to in-frame rearrangements. Part of the clones is not present; checked against another copy, under half of the missing clones reflect an unresolved V gene, and the others are unexplained. The sample yields about 170,000 clones; approximately 90% were counted once. In total, the top ten clones hold around 2% of the sample. Sequencing was done on a sample of peripheral blood. The source is a man aged 45-60 years who had recovered from COVID-19.

This CDR3 reads CASSFEGYNEQFF. The CDR3 DNA reads TGTGCCAGCAGCTTTGAGGGCTACAATGAGCAGTTCTTC. The J gene is TRBJ2-1, the V gene TRBV5-6; a possible D gene is TRBD2 (5 bases). Germline V gene sequence: CDR1 SGHDT, CDR2 YYEEEE. V shed 2 bases and J shed 3 bases, with 6 bases lying between them. This CDR3 has 13 amino acids.

V usage is TRBV15 and J usage is TRBJ1-4; TRBD1 might be the D (5 bases). The CDR3 is 15 residues long. The germline gives CDR1 LNHNV, CDR2 YYDKDF (reference sequence). V lost 1 base and J 6 bases, leaving 12 bases between the germline ends. The chain's CDR3 is CATSRAAPRDEKLFF. The CDR3 DNA reads TGTGCCACCAGCAGAGCCGCGCCCAGGGATGAAAAACTGTTTTTT.

This chain uses TRBV19 with TRBJ2-2; D gene ambiguous. The V and J ends lost 8 bases and 0 bases respectively, with 7 bases between them. Germline loops: CDR1 LNHDA, CDR2 SQIVND (reference sequence). This CDR3 has 13 amino acids. DNA of the CDR3: TGTGCCAGTGCGAACGCGAACACCGGGGAGCTGTTTTTT. Its protein product is CASANANTGELFF. Full variable domain (outside the CDR3, taken from reference TRBV19 and TRBJ2-2): DGGITQSPKYLFRKEGQNVTLSCEQNLNHDAMYWYRQDPGQGLRLIYYSQIVNDFQKGDIAEGYSVSREKKESFPLTVTSAQKNPTAFYLCASANANTGELFFGEGSRLTVL.

V gene TRBV6-5 combines with J gene TRBJ2-3, with TRBD2 as a possible D gene (5 bases). The CDR3 is 16 amino acids. CDR1 is MNHEY and CDR2 is SVGAGI in the germline V gene. V lost 0 bases to trimming and J lost 2 bases, with 12 bases between them. The DNA for the CDR3 is TGTGCCAGCAGTTACTCGGGGAGTGGATCCACAGATACGCAGTATTTT. Translating it yields CASSYSGSGSTDTQYF.

The V gene is TRBV3-1 (or the pseudogene TRBV3-2), the J gene TRBJ1-4, with 8 bases fitting TRBD1. Per the germline V gene, CDR1 is LGHDT and CDR2 is YNNKEL (reference sequence). Trimming at V came to 3 bases and at J to 3 bases, leaving 0 bases not matched to a gene. The CDR3 covers 14 residues. This CDR3 is CASSHRGPNEKLFF. CDR3 nucleotides: TGTGCCAGCAGCCACAGGGGGCCTAATGAAAAACTGTTTTTT.

The chain recombines TRBV25-1 with TRBJ2-7, with 10 bases identical to TRBD1. CDR3 length equals 14 residues. Trimming at V came to 4 bases and at J to 4 bases, leaving 4 bases not matched to a gene. The germline V gene encodes CDR1 MGHDK and CDR2 SYGVNS. CDR3 sequence (DNA): TGTGCCAGCAGTGCCCCGGGACAGGGGTACGAGCAGTACTTC. Its protein product is CASSAPGQGYEQYF.

This sequence joins TRBV7-9 and TRBJ1-4, with 8 bases identical to TRBD1. Trimming at V came to 4 bases and at J to 8 bases, leaving 6 bases not matched to a gene. Per the germline V gene, CDR1 is SEHNR and CDR2 is FQNEAQ (reference sequence). The CDR3 has 14 amino acids. CDR3 in DNA: TGTGCCAGCAGCTCGTCCCGGGACAGGGAAAAACTGTTTTTT. Protein sequence: CASSSSRDREKLFF.

The CDR3 loop is CASSYYDPTRLAGRVNEQFF. In DNA form, the CDR3 reads TGCGCCAGCAGCTACTACGACCCGACGCGACTAGCGGGGAGGGTCAATGAGCAGTTCTTC. The chain is built from TRBV5-1 and TRBJ2-1, with 11 bases fitting TRBD2. The CDR3 has 20 residues. The ends lost 3 bases at V and 6 bases at J; junction bases unmatched: 20. Germline values: CDR1 SGHRS, CDR2 YFSETQ. The entire variable domain, with the rest obtained from reference TRBV5-1 and TRBJ2-1, is as follows: KAGVTQTPRYLIKTRGQQVTLSCSPISGHRSVSWYQQTPGQGLQFLFEYFSETQRNKGNFPGRFSGRQFSNSRSEMNVSTLELGDSALYLCASSYYDPTRLAGRVNEQFFGPGTRLTVL.

The chain employs TRBV29-1 and TRBJ2-3; D possibly corresponds to TRBD1 (6 bases). V was cut by 4 bases and J by 6 bases, with 17 bases left in between. The CDR3 length is 14 residues. The V gene's germline CDR1 is SQVTM and CDR2 ANQGSEA. CDR3 DNA sequence: TGCAGCGTTGTGTACAGTCTGGGGGCGGATACGCAGTATTTT. Translation gives CSVVYSLGADTQYF.

This chain links TRBV14 with TRBJ1-1, with D perhaps matching TRBD1 (6 bases). Trimming took off 5 bases at V and 3 bases at J, with 10 bases between the two ends. CDR3 length: 13 residues. Germline lookup yields CDR1 SGHDN and CDR2 FVKESK. The CDR3: CASSTQGYTEAFF. The CDR3 coding sequence is TGTGCCAGCAGCACCCAGGGGTACACTGAAGCTTTCTTT.